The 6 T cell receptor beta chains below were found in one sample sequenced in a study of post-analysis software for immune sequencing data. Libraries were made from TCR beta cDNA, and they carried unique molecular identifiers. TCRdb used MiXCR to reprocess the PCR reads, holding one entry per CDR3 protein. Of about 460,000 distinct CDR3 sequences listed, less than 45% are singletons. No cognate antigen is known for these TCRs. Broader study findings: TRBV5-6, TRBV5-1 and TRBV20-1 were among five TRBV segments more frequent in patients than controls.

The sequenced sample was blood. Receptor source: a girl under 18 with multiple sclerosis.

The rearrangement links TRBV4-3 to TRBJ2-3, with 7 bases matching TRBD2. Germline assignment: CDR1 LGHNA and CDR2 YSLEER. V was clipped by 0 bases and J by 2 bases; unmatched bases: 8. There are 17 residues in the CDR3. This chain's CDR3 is CASSQDRGVTSTDTQYF. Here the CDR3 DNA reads TGCGCCAGCAGCCAAGACCGGGGGGTGACTTCCACAGATACGCAGTATTTT.

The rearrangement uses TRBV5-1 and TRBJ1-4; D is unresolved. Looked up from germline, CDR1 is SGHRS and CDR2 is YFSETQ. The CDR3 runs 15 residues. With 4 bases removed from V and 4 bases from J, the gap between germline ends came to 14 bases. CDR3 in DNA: TGCGCCAGCAGCCCGCGGACCCATGTTAATGAAAAACTGTTTTTT. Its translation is CASSPRTHVNEKLFF.

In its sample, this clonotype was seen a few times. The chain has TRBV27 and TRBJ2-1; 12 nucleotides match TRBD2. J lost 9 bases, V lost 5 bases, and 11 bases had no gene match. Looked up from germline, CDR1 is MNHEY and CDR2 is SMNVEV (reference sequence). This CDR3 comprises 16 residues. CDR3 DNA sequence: TGTGCCAGCAGTCCGGGCAGACTAGCGGGAGCGGTTGAGCAGTTCTTC. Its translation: CASSPGRLAGAVEQFF.

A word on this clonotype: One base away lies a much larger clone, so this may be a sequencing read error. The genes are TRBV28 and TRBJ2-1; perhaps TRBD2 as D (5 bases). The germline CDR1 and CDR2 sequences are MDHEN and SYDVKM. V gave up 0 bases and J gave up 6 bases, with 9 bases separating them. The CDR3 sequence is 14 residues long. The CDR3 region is CASSLWEDANEQFF. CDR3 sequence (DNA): TGTGCCAGCAGTTTATGGGAGGACGCCAATGAGCAGTTCTTC.

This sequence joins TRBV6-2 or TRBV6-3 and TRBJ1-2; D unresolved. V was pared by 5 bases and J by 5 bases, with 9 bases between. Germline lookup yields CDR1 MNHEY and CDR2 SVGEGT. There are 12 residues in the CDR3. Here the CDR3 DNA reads TGTGCCAGCAGTGAAACGGATTATGGCTACACCTTC. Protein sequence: CASSETDYGYTF.

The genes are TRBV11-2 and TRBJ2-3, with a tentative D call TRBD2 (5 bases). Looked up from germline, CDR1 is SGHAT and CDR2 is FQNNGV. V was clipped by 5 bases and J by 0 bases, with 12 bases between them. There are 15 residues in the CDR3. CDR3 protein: CASSRLLTSTDTQYF. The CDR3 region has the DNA TGTGCCAGCAGCCGACTATTAACTAGCACAGATACGCAGTATTTT.